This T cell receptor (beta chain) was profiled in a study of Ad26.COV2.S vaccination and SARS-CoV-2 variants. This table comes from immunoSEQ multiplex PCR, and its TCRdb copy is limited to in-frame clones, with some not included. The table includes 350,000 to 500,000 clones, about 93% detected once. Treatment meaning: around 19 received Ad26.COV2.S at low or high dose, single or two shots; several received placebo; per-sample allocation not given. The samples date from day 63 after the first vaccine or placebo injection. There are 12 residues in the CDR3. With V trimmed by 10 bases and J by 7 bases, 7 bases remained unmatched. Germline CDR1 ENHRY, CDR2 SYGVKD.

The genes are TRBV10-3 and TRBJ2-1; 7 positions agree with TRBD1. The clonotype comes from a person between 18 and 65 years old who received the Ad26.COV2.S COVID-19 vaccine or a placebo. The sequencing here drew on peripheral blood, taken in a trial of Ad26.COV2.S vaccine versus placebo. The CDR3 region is CASQGQTNEQFF. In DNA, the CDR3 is TGTGCCAGCCAGGGACAGACGAATGAGCAGTTCTTC.